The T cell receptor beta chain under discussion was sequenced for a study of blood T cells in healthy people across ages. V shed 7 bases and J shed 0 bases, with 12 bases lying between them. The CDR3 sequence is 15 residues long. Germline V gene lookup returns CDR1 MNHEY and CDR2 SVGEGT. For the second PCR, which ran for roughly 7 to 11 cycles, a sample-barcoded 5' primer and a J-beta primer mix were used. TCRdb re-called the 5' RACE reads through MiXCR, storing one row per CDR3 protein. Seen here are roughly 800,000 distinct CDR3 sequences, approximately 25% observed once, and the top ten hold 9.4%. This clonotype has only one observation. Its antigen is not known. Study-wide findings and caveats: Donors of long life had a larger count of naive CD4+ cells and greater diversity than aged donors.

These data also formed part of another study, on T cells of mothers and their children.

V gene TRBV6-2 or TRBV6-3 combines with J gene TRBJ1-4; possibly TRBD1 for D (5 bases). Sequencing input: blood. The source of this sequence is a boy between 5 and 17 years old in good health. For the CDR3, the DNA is TGTGCCAGCAACTGCAGGGAATCAACTAATGAAAAACTGTTTTTT. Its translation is CASNCRESTNEKLFF.